The 26 T cell receptor beta chains in this list originate from one sample, sequenced in a study of T cell responses to AZD1222 COVID-19 vaccine. The data were produced by immunoSEQ multiplex PCR, yet TCRdb's version contains in-frame clones alone and is incomplete. The repertoire holds about 88,000 clones, 90% to 95% seen once, with approximately 5.5% in the top ten. The sequences come from peripheral blood, collected on day 0 of AZD1222 vaccination. These receptors all come from an adult in good health.

The chain employs TRBV3-1 (or the pseudogene TRBV3-2) and TRBJ1-1; D is perhaps TRBD1 (5 bases). Between the trimmed V and J ends, which lost 5 bases and 0 bases, there was a span of 13 bases. Germline loops: CDR1 LGHDT, CDR2 YNNKEL (reference sequence). The CDR3 covers 15 residues. This chain's CDR3 is CASSTTGGMNTEAFF. The CDR3 nucleotides are TGTGCCAGCAGCACAACCGGGGGAATGAACACTGAAGCTTTCTTT.

This clone showed up just a few times. V and J are TRBV11-1 and TRBJ2-3; D is perhaps TRBD2 (6 bases). The V end was cut by 2 bases, the J end by 1 base, with 10 bases between. Germline V gene lookup returns CDR1 SGHAT and CDR2 FQDESV (reference sequence). This CDR3 region has 15 residues. CDR3 sequence reads: CASSLSRRGTDTQYF. CDR3 coding DNA: TGTGCCAGCAGCTTATCTAGGAGGGGCACAGATACGCAGTATTTT. The whole variable domain, filled in from reference TRBV11-1 and TRBJ2-3, reads EAEVAQSPRYKITEKSQAVAFWCDPISGHATLYWYRQILGQGPELLVQFQDESVVDDSQLPKDRFSAERLKGVDSTLKIQPAELGDSAMYLCASSLSRRGTDTQYFGPGTRLTVL.

V and J are TRBV5-1 and TRBJ1-5; no clear D. The CDR3 is 17 residues long. Germline V CDR1 and CDR2: SGHRS, YFSETQ. The V end lost 2 bases, the J end lost 2 bases, and 17 bases lay between the germline ends. The CDR3 region is CASSFGPERFGNQPQHF. CDR3 coding DNA: TGCGCCAGCAGCTTCGGCCCGGAAAGGTTTGGCAATCAGCCCCAGCATTTT.

The rearrangement joins TRBV6-6 to TRBJ2-3; 10 positions match TRBD2. The CDR3 is 15 amino acids. V dropped 6 bases and J dropped 5; count of bases not matched to a gene: 8. Germline V lookup: CDR1 MNHNY, CDR2 SVGAGI (reference sequence). The CDR3 DNA sequence: TGTGCCAGCAGAGCTAGCGGGAGTGGTGGAGATACGCAGTATTTT. It codes for CASRASGSGGDTQYF.

The table lists this clone with a few counts. V usage is TRBV19 and J usage is TRBJ2-3; unclear D gene. CDR3 length: 13 residues. Germline CDR1 reads LNHDA; CDR2 reads SQIVND (reference sequence). V was shortened by 6 bases and J by 3 bases, with 10 bases between the two germline ends. The CDR3: CASSLSGTDTQYF. The CDR3 DNA reads as TGTGCCAGTAGCCTAAGTGGAACAGATACGCAGTATTTT.

This clone was seen once. The J gene is TRBJ2-7, the V gene TRBV4-1; D not resolved. V lost 0 bases, J lost 3 bases, and 6 bases lay in between. The CDR3 length is 13 residues. Germline loops: CDR1 MGHRA, CDR2 YSYEKL. The CDR3 region has the DNA TGCGCCAGCAGCCAAGATGGGTTCTACGAGCAGTACTTC. This gives the protein CASSQDGFYEQYF.

The chain combines TRBV7-9 with TRBJ2-5; 9 bases match TRBD2. With V trimmed by 3 bases and J by 4 bases, 6 bases remained unmatched. The CDR3 contains 15 residues. CDR1 is SEHNR, CDR2 FQNEAQ, per germline (reference sequence). The CDR3 reads CASSFRPAGGETQYF. The CDR3 bases are TGTGCCAGCAGCTTTCGTCCAGCGGGAGGAGAGACCCAGTACTTC.

V gene TRBV27 combines with J gene TRBJ2-7; D may be TRBD2 (6 bases). CDR1 is MNHEY, CDR2 SMNVEV, per germline (reference sequence). The CDR3 is made up of 13 amino acids. V was clipped by 8 bases and J by 3 bases, with 14 bases between them. CDR3 nucleotides: TGTGCCAGCCGTCCGGGAGAGAGCTACGAGCAGTACTTC. Translated: CASRPGESYEQYF.

The chain couples TRBV6-2 or TRBV6-3 to TRBJ1-5; possible D gene TRBD1, 6 bases. Trimming left V 4 bases short and J 2 bases short, with 9 bases between. Looked up from germline, CDR1 is MNHEY and CDR2 is SVGEGT. This CDR3 has 14 amino acids. Here the CDR3 DNA reads TGTGCCAGCAGTTTACGACAGGGCAATCAGCCCCAGCATTTT. Amino acids: CASSLRQGNQPQHF.

The rearrangement links TRBV27 to TRBJ2-4; D is possibly TRBD2 (6 bases). V dropped 3 bases and J dropped 0 bases, with 9 bases sitting between them. The CDR3 has 15 amino acids. Germline V CDR1 and CDR2: MNHEY, SMNVEV (reference sequence). The chain's CDR3 is CASSLEGLAKNIQYF. CDR3 coding DNA: TGTGCCAGCAGTTTGGAGGGGCTAGCCAAAAACATTCAGTACTTC.

This clone was counted once. The chain uses TRBV4-1 and TRBJ1-5; no clear D. This CDR3 contains 14 residues. The ends were cut back, 1 base at V and 1 base at J, with 5 bases in the middle. Germline V gives CDR1 MGHRA, CDR2 YSYEKL. The CDR3 DNA sequence: TGCGCCAGCAGCCAAGGACGGAGCAATCAGCCCCAGCATTTT. Translated, it gives CASSQGRSNQPQHF.

The V gene is TRBV28, the J gene TRBJ1-2; a weak D match, TRBD1 (6 bases). Deletions cut 4 bases from V and 8 bases from J, with 11 bases between. Germline lookup yields CDR1 MDHEN and CDR2 SYDVKM. This CDR3 is built from 12 residues. Here the CDR3 DNA reads TGTGCCAGCAGTTCAGGGGCGGGAGGCTACACCTTC. It yields the protein CASSSGAGGYTF.

J is TRBJ2-7 and V is TRBV5-1; TRBD1 aligns across 10 bases. This CDR3 contains 14 residues. The V and J ends lost 4 bases and 2 bases, in that order; junction bases with no gene match: 3. Germline values: CDR1 SGHRS, CDR2 YFSETQ. CDR3 protein: CASSEGTGAYEQYF. CDR3 sequence (DNA): TGCGCCAGCAGCGAGGGGACAGGGGCCTACGAGCAGTACTTC.

This clone was counted once. The gene calls are TRBV6-5 and TRBJ2-3, with 12 bases matching TRBD2. The CDR3 has 15 residues. V lost 6 bases, J lost 3 bases, and 4 bases stayed unmatched. Germline V gives CDR1 MNHEY, CDR2 SVGAGI. The CDR3 DNA sequence: TGTGCCAGCAGAGAGACTAGCGGGAGAACAGATACGCAGTATTTT. Translating gives CASRETSGRTDTQYF.

This sequence joins TRBV18 and TRBJ1-5; D is ambiguous. This CDR3 region has 14 residues. The V gene lost 2 bases and the J gene lost 0 bases, with 5 bases spanning the gap. The germline V gene encodes CDR1 KGHSH and CDR2 LQKENI. This CDR3 reads CASSPEVSNQPQHF. The CDR3 coding sequence is TGTGCCAGCTCACCAGAGGTTAGCAATCAGCCCCAGCATTTT.

This sequence joins TRBV6-5 and TRBJ2-7; 8 nucleotides match TRBD1. In germline, CDR1 is MNHEY, CDR2 SVGAGI. V was pared by 11 bases and J by 7 bases, with 10 bases of the junction left unmatched. The CDR3 contains 12 residues. The CDR3 here is CAAGGRGREQYF. Here the CDR3 DNA reads TGTGCCGCGGGCGGCAGGGGGCGTGAGCAGTACTTC.

V gene TRBV9 combines with J gene TRBJ2-7; 10 positions match TRBD1. The CDR3 consists of 15 residues. The germline V gene encodes CDR1 SGDLS and CDR2 YYNGEE. The V segment lost 2 bases and the J segment 3 bases; nucleotides outside the gene matches: 5. CDR3 amino acids: CASSVTGTGVYEQYF. In DNA form, the CDR3 reads TGTGCCAGCAGCGTGACCGGGACAGGGGTCTACGAGCAGTACTTC.

The gene calls are TRBV28 and TRBJ1-2; D gene uncertain. The ends were cut back, 4 bases at V and 3 bases at J, with 3 bases in the middle. This CDR3 region has 11 residues. Per germline, CDR1 MDHEN and CDR2 SYDVKM. The CDR3 DNA reads TGTGCCAGCAGTTCCTACTATGGCTACACCTTC. Amino acid sequence: CASSSYYGYTF.

The V and J genes are TRBV28 and TRBJ2-3; 11 bases match TRBD2. The ends lost 6 bases at V and 4 bases at J; junction bases unmatched: 6. CDR1 and CDR2 from the germline V gene are MDHEN and SYDVKM. CDR3 length equals 15 residues. CDR3 protein: CASSPLAGAADTQYF. The CDR3 DNA reads TGTGCCAGCAGCCCACTAGCGGGAGCAGCAGATACGCAGTATTTT.

This chain links TRBV4-3 with TRBJ2-3; a possible D gene is TRBD2 (5 bases). The CDR3 is 14 residues long. CDR1 LGHNA and CDR2 YSLEER come from the germline V gene. Trimming left V 2 bases short and J 6 bases short, with 12 bases between. The CDR3 coding sequence is TGCGCCAGCAGCCAACGCCTACCGGGGGATACGCAGTATTTT. Protein product: CASSQRLPGDTQYF.

This rearrangement joins TRBV5-1 to TRBJ2-1; D might be TRBD2 (5 bases). The CDR3 spans 13 residues. Germline V gene sequence: CDR1 SGHRS, CDR2 YFSETQ. With 5 bases removed from V and 4 bases from J, the gap between germline ends came to 10 bases. CDR3 loop: CASRPGEYNEQFF. Written as DNA, the CDR3 is TGCGCCAGCAGGCCCGGGGAATACAATGAGCAGTTCTTC.

Here the CDR3 reads CASSPRGGGPEQYF. Written as DNA, the CDR3 is TGTGCCAGCAGCCCCCGGGGCGGCGGGCCCGAGCAGTACTTC. This chain connects TRBV7-2 to TRBJ2-7; D tentatively fits TRBD1 or TRBD2 (5 bases each). This CDR3 contains 14 residues. V lost 5 bases and J lost 6, with 17 bases in between. Germline V lookup: CDR1 SGHTA, CDR2 FQGNSA.

The V call is TRBV5-5, the J call TRBJ1-2; possible D gene TRBD1, 6 bases. V was clipped by 3 bases and J by 4 bases, with 19 bases between them. CDR3 size: 16 residues. The V gene's germline CDR1 is SGHKS and CDR2 YYEKEE (reference sequence). CDR3 nucleotides: TGTGCCAGCAGCTCCGATAACAGGGTGACGAGCTATGGCTACACCTTC. This sequence encodes CASSSDNRVTSYGYTF.

The chain carries TRBV30 and TRBJ2-7; D might be TRBD1 (5 bases). Germline-derived CDR1 and CDR2 are GTSNPN and SVGIG (reference sequence). This CDR3 region has 12 residues. Trimming left V 2 bases short and J 4 bases short, with 9 bases between. In nucleotides, the CDR3 is TGTGCCTGGAGTCCCACAGGTTACGAGCAGTACTTC. Amino acid sequence: CAWSPTGYEQYF.

The genes are TRBV11-2 and TRBJ1-2, with D maybe TRBD1 (5 bases). The V and J ends lost 5 bases and 5 bases respectively, with 15 bases between them. This CDR3 has 14 amino acids. The germline V gene has CDR1 SGHAT and CDR2 FQNNGV. The DNA of the CDR3 is TGTGCCAGCAGCCGGCCAGAGGGACGGTATGGCTACACCTTC. Its translation is CASSRPEGRYGYTF.

J is TRBJ2-5 and V is TRBV27, with D possibly matching TRBD2 (5 bases). The CDR3 spans 13 residues. Trimming pared 5 bases from V and 1 base from J, leaving 8 bases between. Germline V gene sequence: CDR1 MNHEY, CDR2 SMNVEV (reference sequence). The CDR3 spells CASSGLVQETQYF. The DNA for the CDR3 is TGTGCCAGCAGTGGACTGGTCCAAGAGACCCAGTACTTC.